This is a list of T cell receptor beta chains from one sample in a study of T cell responses to AZD1222 COVID-19 vaccine. Using immunoSEQ multiplex PCR, the repertoire was profiled, and TCRdb retains in-frame clones only, with some absent. Of about 200,000 clones in the sample, roughly 92% were seen once. Sequencing used peripheral blood, obtained 28 days after the second AZD1222 dose. The receptors here all came from an adult who received the AZD1222 COVID-19 vaccine. The CDR3 runs from the conserved cysteine through the conserved F or W. A D gene is named only where the DNA matches it firmly. Only part of the rows carry a size: once, few, many, or a class if the clone is expanded.

J gene | D gene | V gene | clone size | CDR3 protein | CDR3 DNA
TRBJ1-1 | - | TRBV5-1 | - | CASRRGTNTEAFF | TGCGCCAGCAGACGTGGTACGAACACTGAAGCTTTCTTT
TRBJ2-5 | TRBD1 | TRBV5-1 | - | CASSQPQGARETQYF | TGCGCCAGCAGCCAGCCCCAGGGGGCCCGAGAGACCCAGTACTTC
TRBJ2-7 | - | TRBV9 | - | CASSHRVSGYEQYF | TGTGCCAGCTCTCACAGGGTATCGGGCTACGAGCAGTACTTC
TRBJ2-5 | - | TRBV7-9 | once | CASSLARVGETQYF | TGTGCCAGCAGCTTAGCCAGGGTAGGGGAGACCCAGTACTTC
TRBJ1-1 | - | TRBV29-1 | - | CSVRASGGTEAFF | TGCAGCGTTCGGGCCTCGGGGGGCACTGAAGCTTTCTTT
TRBJ2-7 | TRBD1 | TRBV28 | few | CASKGQVDSSYEQYF | TGTGCCAGCAAAGGACAGGTTGATAGCTCCTACGAGCAGTACTTC
TRBJ2-3 | - | TRBV19 | once | CASSNIGIGRTSTDTQYF | TGTGCCAGTAGTAATATAGGGATAGGCCGAACTAGCACAGATACGCAGTATTTT
TRBJ1-5 | - | TRBV28 | - | CASSFGPRSSQPQHF | TGTGCCAGCAGTTTCGGTCCCAGGTCGAGTCAGCCCCAGCATTTT
TRBJ2-7 | - | TRBV28 | - | CASSFGLKNEQYF | TGTGCCAGCAGTTTTGGCTTAAAAAACGAGCAGTACTTC
TRBJ2-1 | TRBD1 | TRBV2 | - | CASSEPGTGQNEQFF | TGTGCCAGCAGTGAACCGGGGACAGGGCAGAATGAGCAGTTCTTC
TRBJ1-2 | - | TRBV10-2 | - | CASSLDGIYGYTF | TGCGCCAGCAGTCTAGACGGTATTTATGGCTACACCTTC
TRBJ1-6 | TRBD1 | TRBV19 | - | CASSADRGSSYNSPLHF | TGTGCCAGTAGTGCGGACAGGGGGAGCTCCTATAATTCACCCCTCCACTTT
TRBJ2-1 | TRBD1 | TRBV7-3 | - | CASSSGTGLNNEQFF | TGTGCCAGCAGCTCCGGGACAGGGCTTAACAATGAGCAGTTCTTC
TRBJ1-1 | - | TRBV4-1 | - | CASSQVGQTRRTEAFF | TGCGCCAGCAGCCAAGTAGGACAAACAAGGAGGACTGAAGCTTTCTTT
TRBJ1-3 | - | TRBV3-1/TRBV3-2 | - | CASSLAIGGNTIYF | TGTGCCAGCAGCCTCGCGATCGGCGGAAACACCATATATTTT
TRBJ1-2 | - | TRBV5-6 | - | CASSPGTSYGYTF | TGTGCCAGCAGCCCCGGGACAAGCTATGGCTACACCTTC
TRBJ1-1 | TRBD1 | TRBV5-1 | once | CASSQYRGEVAFF | TGCGCCAGCAGCCAGTACAGGGGGGAGGTGGCTTTCTTT
TRBJ1-4 | - | TRBV7-9 | - | CASSLRQGQEKLFF | TGTGCCAGCAGCTTAAGGCAGGGTCAAGAAAAACTGTTTTTT
TRBJ1-6 | - | TRBV12-1 | - | CASSYRGTVRSYNSPLHF | TGTGCCAGCAGCTACCGGGGGACGGTAAGGTCCTATAATTCACCCCTCCACTTT
TRBJ2-1 | - | TRBV6-6 | - | CASSSPGPSSYNEQFF | TGTGCCAGCAGTTCCCCGGGACCGAGCTCCTACAATGAGCAGTTCTTC
TRBJ2-1 | - | TRBV9 | once | CASSPSGLYNEQFF | TGTGCCAGCAGCCCCAGTGGTCTGTACAATGAGCAGTTCTTC
TRBJ1-2 | - | TRBV11-3 | - | CASSSRTAKHYGYTF | TGTGCCAGCAGCTCGCGGACAGCTAAGCACTATGGCTACACCTTC
TRBJ2-2 | - | TRBV7-2 | - | CASSLWPNLGTGELFF | TGTGCCAGCAGCTTGTGGCCAAACCTAGGGACCGGGGAGCTGTTTTTT
TRBJ2-1 | TRBD2 | TRBV7-6 | few | CASSFRGPTSGFNEQFF | TGTGCCAGCAGCTTCCGTGGGCCGACTAGCGGGTTTAATGAGCAGTTCTTC
TRBJ2-7 | - | TRBV20-1 | - | CSASLTEPGEQYF | TGCAGTGCTAGTCTAACGGAGCCTGGCGAGCAGTACTTC
TRBJ1-6 | TRBD1 | TRBV6-1 | - | CASSETDRPYNSPLHF | TGTGCCAGCAGTGAAACGGACAGGCCTTATAATTCACCCCTCCACTTT
TRBJ1-2 | - | TRBV14 | - | CASSHPGAYGYTF | TGTGCCAGCAGCCACCCCGGGGCCTATGGCTACACCTTC
TRBJ2-3 | - | TRBV6-1 | once | CASTPFSTDTQYF | TGTGCCAGCACCCCTTTCTCCACAGATACGCAGTATTTT
TRBJ2-1 | TRBD2 | TRBV3-1/TRBV3-2 | - | CASSQLTSGRGEQFF | TGTGCCAGCAGCCAACTGACTAGCGGGAGAGGCGAGCAGTTCTTC
TRBJ1-1 | - | TRBV11-3 | - | CASSKDGYPMNTEAFF | TGTGCCAGCAGCAAAGACGGCTACCCAATGAACACTGAAGCTTTCTTT
TRBJ2-7 | - | TRBV6-5 | - | CASSYNRYEQYF | TGTGCCAGCAGTTACAATAGGTACGAGCAGTACTTC
TRBJ2-5 | TRBD2 | TRBV3-1/TRBV3-2 | - | CASSPRLASAETQYF | TGTGCCAGCAGCCCACGACTAGCCTCGGCGGAGACCCAGTACTTC
TRBJ1-3 | - | TRBV21-1 | - | CASSPGGLLSGNTIYF | TGTGCCAGCAGCCCCGGAGGGCTGCTCTCTGGAAACACCATATATTTT
TRBJ1-5 | - | TRBV28 | - | CASTQGGGNQPQHF | TGTGCCAGCACTCAAGGAGGGGGCAATCAGCCCCAGCATTTT
TRBJ1-5 | - | TRBV20-1 | - | CSASMGGFLTPQHF | TGCAGTGCTAGTATGGGGGGTTTTCTAACGCCCCAGCATTTT
TRBJ2-2 | TRBD1 | TRBV5-1 | - | CASSLVGQGIDTGELFF | TGCGCCAGCAGCTTGGTAGGACAGGGGATAGACACCGGGGAGCTGTTTTTT
TRBJ2-1 | - | TRBV2 | - | CASSDGFWAVSYNEQFF | TGTGCCAGCAGTGACGGGTTTTGGGCAGTCTCCTACAATGAGCAGTTCTTC
TRBJ2-2 | - | TRBV2 | - | CASRRGPSAGELFF | TGTGCCAGCCGTCGGGGACCGTCCGCCGGGGAGCTGTTTTTT
TRBJ1-2 | - | TRBV2 | - | CASITDAGVYGYTF | TGTGCCAGCATAACCGACGCAGGCGTCTATGGCTACACCTTC
TRBJ2-1 | TRBD2 | TRBV11-3 | - | CASSSRLAGGDEQFF | TGTGCCAGCAGCTCCCGACTAGCGGGAGGGGATGAGCAGTTCTTC
TRBJ1-6 | TRBD1 | TRBV3-1/TRBV3-2 | - | CASSQQGGSPLHF | TGTGCCAGCAGCCAACAGGGGGGCTCACCCCTCCACTTT
TRBJ2-7 | TRBD1 | TRBV6-5 | - | CATQSGTVNIYEQYF | TGTGCCACCCAATCCGGGACAGTGAATATCTACGAGCAGTACTTC